This TCR beta chain is drawn from a study of long-term antiretroviral therapy in people with HIV. Overall study findings and caveats: The ART regimens used between the mid-2000s and the late 2010s may be less effective than current ones.

As to this clone: The antigen remains undetermined.

The junction had 7 bases not matched to a gene; V was cut back by 3 bases and J by 1 base. CDR3 length equals 15 residues. Per the germline V gene, CDR1 is SGDLS and CDR2 is YYNGEE. Survey level was the resolution at which the v3.0 immunoSEQ assay ran. The data were produced by immunoSEQ multiplex PCR, yet TCRdb's version contains in-frame clones alone and is incomplete. The table lists about 50,000 clones, 84% of them singletons. This chain joins TRBV9 and TRBJ2-7, with 7 bases identical to TRBD1. The sample consisted of unsorted PBMCs, taken 0.8 years after starting antiretroviral therapy. The receptor was isolated from a young woman with HIV. In nucleotides, the CDR3 is TGTGCCAGCAGCGGTTGGGACAGCCCATCCTACGAGCAGTACTTC. Its translation is CASSGWDSPSYEQYF.